The 23 T cell receptor beta chains below come from one sample, sequenced in a study of molecular identifiers for immune sequencing clone quantification. TCRdb reprocessed the PCR reads via MiXCR and lists one record per CDR3 protein. The sample lists around 480,000 distinct CDR3 sequences, around 25% occurring once. The sequencing sample was made of naive CD8+ T cells from blood, with Jurkat cell RNA spiked in. Sample subset: FACS-sorted CD8+CD4-CCR7+CD45RA+ naive T cells. These receptors were taken from a human donor in good health. Some libraries in this study had Jurkat cell RNA spiked in.

This rearrangement joins TRBV28 to TRBJ2-7; tentative D call: TRBD1 (6 bases). V dropped 5 bases and J dropped 6 bases, with 14 bases sitting between them. The CDR3 loop spans 13 amino acids. Germline V CDR1 and CDR2: MDHEN, SYDVKM. The CDR3 loop reads CASSPWTVPEQYF. The CDR3 region has the DNA TGTGCCAGCAGTCCGTGGACAGTTCCCGAGCAGTACTTC.

This clonotype was counted at least ten times. The chain employs TRBV24-1 and TRBJ2-3; TRBD1 matches at 9 bases. Germline CDR1 and CDR2: KGHDR and SFDVKD. The CDR3 extends over 15 amino acids. V trimming: 7 bases; J trimming: 4 bases; junction bases outside the gene matches: 8. CDR3 coding DNA: TGTGCCACCAGCGCCCGGACAGGGGAGGCAGATACGCAGTATTTT. Protein sequence: CATSARTGEADTQYF.

Details on this clonotype: A single base separates this from a much larger clone, so it may be a read error. V gene TRBV5-3 combines with J gene TRBJ2-7, with 7 bases matching TRBD2. TRBV5-3 falls under the ORF class, with uncertain function. This CDR3 is 15 amino acids long. CDR3 amino acids: CASSPDRGVMYERYF. The CDR3 DNA reads TGTGCCAGCAGCCCAGACCGGGGGGTAATGTACGAGCGGTACTTC.

This clonotype was detected ten times or more. The gene calls are TRBV2 and TRBJ1-1; D possibly corresponds to TRBD1 (5 bases). There are 14 residues in the CDR3. Germline CDR1 reads SNHLY; CDR2 reads FYNNEI. Deletions cut 6 bases from V and 6 bases from J, with 17 bases between. CDR3 amino acids: CASRGDFGAPEAFF. The CDR3 DNA sequence: TGTGCCAGCAGAGGGGACTTCGGCGCACCTGAAGCTTTCTTT.

This clonotype was recorded once. At one end the junction does not follow the germline gene, possibly because of a read error. The genes are TRBV9 and TRBJ2-3; no clear D gene. Looked up from germline, CDR1 is SGDLS and CDR2 is YYNGEE. CDR3 size: 14 residues. The CDR3 protein is CAGSDDGRTDTQYF. The CDR3 region has the DNA TGTGCCGGCAGCGACGACGGACGCACAGATACGCAGTATTTT.

The chain joins TRBV27 to TRBJ2-7; 8 positions agree with TRBD1. After removal of 6 bases from V and 2 bases from J, the junction contained 6 bases not matched to a gene. The CDR3 totals 14 residues. Per germline, CDR1 MNHEY and CDR2 SMNVEV (reference sequence). For the CDR3, the DNA is TGTGCCAGCAGCCCGACAGGGGCTGCCTACGAGCAGTACTTC. Protein product: CASSPTGAAYEQYF.

This clonotype has more than one count but fewer than ten. V gene TRBV6-2 or TRBV6-3 combines with J gene TRBJ1-1; D is unresolved. The V and J ends lost 7 bases and 3 bases respectively, with 15 bases between them. The CDR3 runs 14 residues. CDR1 and CDR2 (germline): MNHEY, SVGEGT. The CDR3 coding sequence is TGTGCCAGCAACTCCGTGTTCGAGGACACTGAAGCTTTCTTT. It specifies CASNSVFEDTEAFF.

This clonotype was detected a few times. The chain links TRBV5-5 to TRBJ1-4, with 7 bases matching TRBD1. CDR1 and CDR2 from the germline V gene are SGHKS and YYEKEE (reference sequence). CDR3 length: 17 residues. The V and J ends lost 2 bases and 2 bases, in that order; junction bases with no gene match: 9. The CDR3 DNA is TGTGCCAGCAGCTTTCCGACAGGGCATGGGACTAATGAAAAACTGTTTTTT. Its translation: CASSFPTGHGTNEKLFF.

This clonotype came up many times. The CDR3 protein is CASRGGQAEAFF. The CDR3 coding sequence is TGTGCCAGCAGGGGGGGACAGGCTGAAGCTTTCTTT. V gene TRBV2 combines with J gene TRBJ1-1; 8 bases agree with TRBD1. J was trimmed by 6 bases and V by 6 bases; bases with no gene match: 3. The germline V gene has CDR1 SNHLY and CDR2 FYNNEI. This CDR3 is built from 12 residues.

The gene calls are TRBV27 and TRBJ2-3; D tentatively fits TRBD1 or TRBD2 (5 bases each). CDR3 length equals 15 residues. V gave up 5 bases and J gave up 2 bases, with 14 bases separating them. Germline V CDR1 and CDR2: MNHEY, SMNVEV (reference sequence). The CDR3 spells CASSPEGRTTDTQYF. CDR3 bases: TGTGCCAGCAGTCCAGAGGGGCGTACCACAGATACGCAGTATTTT.

The chain has TRBV9 and TRBJ2-3; tentative D call: TRBD1 (5 bases). Germline assignment: CDR1 SGDLS and CDR2 YYNGEE. V was clipped by 0 bases and J by 0 bases, with 11 bases between them. This CDR3 spans 16 amino acids. In DNA, the CDR3 is TGTGCCAGCAGCGTAGCACCCAGGGAAAGCACAGATACGCAGTATTTT. It codes for CASSVAPRESTDTQYF.

The chain links TRBV7-8 to TRBJ2-3; perhaps TRBD2 as D (6 bases). Germline V lookup: CDR1 SGHVS, CDR2 FQNEAQ. Trimming left V 1 base short and J 1 base short, with 15 bases between. The CDR3 contains 17 residues. The CDR3: CASSLVWPGGGTDTQYF. CDR3 sequence (DNA): TGTGCCAGCAGCTTAGTTTGGCCTGGCGGGGGCACAGATACGCAGTATTTT. Full variable domain (rest looked up from reference TRBV7-8 and TRBJ2-3): GAGVSQSPRYKVAKRGQDVALRCDPISGHVSLFWYQQALGQGPEFLTYFQNEAQLDKSGLPSDRFFAERPEGSVSTLKIQRTQQEDSAVYLCASSLVWPGGGTDTQYFGPGTRLTVL.

The V call is TRBV27, the J call TRBJ2-7, with D perhaps matching TRBD1 or TRBD2 (7 bases each). Germline V gene data show CDR1 as MNHEY and CDR2 as SMNVEV (reference sequence). V shed 8 bases and J shed 1 base, with 18 bases lying between them. The CDR3 extends over 15 amino acids. The CDR3 loop reads CASGLGQALSYEQYF. CDR3 sequence (DNA): TGTGCCAGCGGACTAGGACAGGCCCTATCCTACGAGCAGTACTTC.

Comment on this clonotype: Mismatch with germline at one junction end may stem from a read error. The V call is TRBV6-2 or TRBV6-3, the J call TRBJ2-3; D is unclear. The CDR3 has 16 amino acids. Germline V gene lookup returns CDR1 MNHEY and CDR2 SVGEGT. In DNA, the CDR3 is TGTGCCTGCAGTTTGATTGGTTATTCATTCACAGATACGCAGTATTTT. Translation: CACSLIGYSFTDTQYF.

This clonotype was detected a few times. The chain recombines TRBV10-2 with TRBJ2-2; TRBD2 matches 11 bases. Germline V gives CDR1 WSHSY, CDR2 SAAADI. There are 14 residues in the CDR3. The V segment lost 7 bases and the J segment 4 bases; nucleotides outside the gene matches: 2. CDR3 residues: CASTLAGGTGELFF. DNA of the CDR3: TGCGCCAGCACGCTAGCGGGAGGCACCGGGGAGCTGTTTTTT.

This clonotype was seen at least ten times. V is TRBV12-3 or TRBV12-4 and J is TRBJ1-5; no clear D gene. CDR3 length equals 12 residues. V was shortened by 3 bases and J by 7 bases, with 7 bases between the two germline ends. DNA of the CDR3: TGTGCCAGCAGTTTCGTTGTCCAGCCCCAGCATTTT. Protein sequence: CASSFVVQPQHF.

This sequence joins TRBV12-3 or TRBV12-4 and TRBJ2-1; D is perhaps TRBD2 (6 bases). This CDR3 contains 14 residues. Trimming left V 5 bases short and J 3 bases short, with 11 bases between. The CDR3: CASSLTGGYNEQFF. In DNA form, the CDR3 reads TGTGCCAGCAGTCTTACCGGGGGCTACAATGAGCAGTTCTTC.

V and J are TRBV2 and TRBJ1-5; no firm D call. CDR3 length: 16 amino acids. Trimming removed 2 bases from V and 3 bases from J, with 14 bases in between. Germline CDR1 and CDR2: SNHLY and FYNNEI. CDR3 region: CASSEQGPDNNQPQHF. CDR3 DNA: TGTGCCAGCAGTGAACAAGGCCCGGATAACAATCAGCCCCAGCATTTT.

With respect to this clonotype: This may arise from a read error, as a much more abundant clone is one base away. The chain combines TRBV7-6 with TRBJ1-1, with D tentatively TRBD1 (6 bases). The CDR3 loop spans 13 amino acids. CDR1 and CDR2 from the germline V gene are SGHVS and FNYEAQ. This chain's CDR3 is CASSLSGATEALF. As DNA, the CDR3 is TGTGCCAGCAGCTTATCAGGGGCCACTGAAGCTCTCTTT.

This clonotype was detected ten times or more. The genes are TRBV5-6 and TRBJ2-1, with D maybe TRBD1 (6 bases). There are 14 residues in the CDR3. Germline V lookup: CDR1 SGHDT, CDR2 YYEEEE. Trimming removed 6 bases at V and 3 bases at J, with 13 bases between. The CDR3 sequence is CASTEDRFYNEQFF. The CDR3 DNA follows: TGTGCCAGCACCGAAGACAGGTTCTACAATGAGCAGTTCTTC.

The chain recombines TRBV4-2 with TRBJ2-7; D uncertain. Germline V gives CDR1 LGHNA, CDR2 YNFKEQ. V lost 1 base and J lost 0, with 10 bases in between. The CDR3 extends over 15 amino acids. The CDR3 loop is CASSQGARPSYEQYF. In DNA form, the CDR3 reads TGTGCCAGCAGCCAAGGGGCCAGGCCCTCCTACGAGCAGTACTTC.

In its sample, this clonotype was seen a few times. The chain recombines TRBV20-1 with TRBJ1-5; D ambiguous. CDR3 length: 13 residues. The V end was cut by 0 bases, the J end by 4 bases, with 7 bases between. Germline loops: CDR1 DFQATT, CDR2 SNEGSKA (reference sequence). The CDR3 protein is CSARDLRNQPQHF. For the CDR3, the DNA is TGCAGTGCTAGAGATCTTAGAAATCAGCCCCAGCATTTT.

The J gene is TRBJ2-1, the V gene TRBV11-2, with TRBD2 matching over 8 bases. CDR1 is SGHAT, CDR2 FQNNGV, per germline. There are 18 residues in the CDR3. V trimming: 4 bases; J trimming: 0 bases; junction bases outside the gene matches: 11. CDR3 coding DNA: TGTGCCAGCAGCTCAAATGTATTCAGCGGGAGCTCCTACAATGAGCAGTTCTTC. Residues: CASSSNVFSGSSYNEQFF.